The clone carrying this TCR beta chain showed up just a few times. Sequenced by immunoSEQ multiplex PCR; TCRdb stores in-frame clones only, minus some. The sample yields roughly 150,000 clones, 87% seen once. V lost 1 base and J 0 bases, leaving 9 bases between the germline ends. The germline CDR1 and CDR2 sequences are KGHSH and LQKENI. The CDR3 consists of 15 residues. This entry belongs to a study of T cell responses to AZD1222 COVID-19 vaccine. The rearrangement uses TRBV18 and TRBJ1-1; no clear D gene. This clonotype was obtained from an adult who received the AZD1222 COVID-19 vaccine. The sequences come from peripheral blood, collected 28 days after the second AZD1222 dose. The CDR3 is CASSPLIGLNTEAFF. As DNA, the CDR3 is TGTGCCAGCTCACCACTCATCGGATTGAACACTGAAGCTTTCTTT.